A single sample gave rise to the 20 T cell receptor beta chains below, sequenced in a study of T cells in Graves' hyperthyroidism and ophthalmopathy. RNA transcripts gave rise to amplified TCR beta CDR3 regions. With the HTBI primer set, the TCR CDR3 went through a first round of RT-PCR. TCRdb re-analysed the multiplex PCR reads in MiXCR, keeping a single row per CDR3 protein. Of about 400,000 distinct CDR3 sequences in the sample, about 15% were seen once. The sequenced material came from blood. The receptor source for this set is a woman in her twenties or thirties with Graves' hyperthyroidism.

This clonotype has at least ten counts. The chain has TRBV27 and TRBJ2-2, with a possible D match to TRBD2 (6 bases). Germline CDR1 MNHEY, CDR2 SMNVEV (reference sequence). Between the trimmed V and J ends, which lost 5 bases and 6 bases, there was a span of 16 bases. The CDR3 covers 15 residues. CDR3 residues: CASSPLGRNPGELFF. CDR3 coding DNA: TGTGCCAGCAGTCCCCTCGGGAGAAACCCCGGGGAGCTGTTTTTT.

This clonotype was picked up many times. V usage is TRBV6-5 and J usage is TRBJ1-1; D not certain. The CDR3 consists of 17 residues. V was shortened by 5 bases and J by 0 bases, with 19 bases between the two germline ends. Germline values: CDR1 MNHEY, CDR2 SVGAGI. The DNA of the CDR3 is TGTGCCAGCAGTAACTTGATTCGGACGCCGATGAACACTGAAGCTTTCTTT. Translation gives CASSNLIRTPMNTEAFF.

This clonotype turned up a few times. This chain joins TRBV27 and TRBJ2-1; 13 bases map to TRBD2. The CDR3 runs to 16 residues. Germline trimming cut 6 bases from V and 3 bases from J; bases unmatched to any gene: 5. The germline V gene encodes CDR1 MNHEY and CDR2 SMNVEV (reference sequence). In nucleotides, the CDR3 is TGTGCCAGCAGCCCCGGGACTAGCGGGATCTACAATGAGCAGTTCTTC. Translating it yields CASSPGTSGIYNEQFF.

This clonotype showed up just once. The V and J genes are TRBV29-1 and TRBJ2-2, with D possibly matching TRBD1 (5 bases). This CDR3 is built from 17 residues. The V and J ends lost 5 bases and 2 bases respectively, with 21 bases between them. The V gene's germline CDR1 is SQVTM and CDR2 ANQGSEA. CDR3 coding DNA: TGCAGCGTTTTAAACCCCCGCAGGGCAGACAACACCGGGGAGCTGTTTTTT. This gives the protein CSVLNPRRADNTGELFF.

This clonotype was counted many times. This chain's CDR3 is CATSDPSIGEAFF. The CDR3 DNA reads TGTGCCACCAGTGATCCTTCCATTGGTGAAGCTTTCTTT. This chain joins TRBV24-1 and TRBJ1-1; no clear D gene. Per the germline V gene, CDR1 is KGHDR and CDR2 is SFDVKD. V dropped 3 bases and J dropped 7 bases, with 11 bases sitting between them. The CDR3 is 13 amino acids.

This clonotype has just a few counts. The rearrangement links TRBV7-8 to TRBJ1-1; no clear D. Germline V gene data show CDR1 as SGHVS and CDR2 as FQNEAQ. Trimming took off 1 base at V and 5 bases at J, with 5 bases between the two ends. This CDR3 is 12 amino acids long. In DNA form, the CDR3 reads TGTGCCAGCAGCTTAGATTCAACTGAAGCTTTCTTT. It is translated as CASSLDSTEAFF.

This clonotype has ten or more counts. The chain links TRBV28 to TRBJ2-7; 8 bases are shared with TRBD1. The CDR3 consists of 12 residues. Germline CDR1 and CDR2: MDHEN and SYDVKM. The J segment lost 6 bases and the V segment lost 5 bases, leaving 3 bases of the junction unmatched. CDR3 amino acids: CASSRDRGEQYF. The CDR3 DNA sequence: TGTGCCAGCAGTCGAGACAGGGGCGAGCAGTACTTC.

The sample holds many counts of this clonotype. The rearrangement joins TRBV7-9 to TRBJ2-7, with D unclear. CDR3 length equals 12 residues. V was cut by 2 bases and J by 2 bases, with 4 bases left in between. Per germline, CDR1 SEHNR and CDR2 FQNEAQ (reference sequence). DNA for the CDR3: TGTGCCAGCAGCTTAAGGACCTACGAGCAGTACTTC. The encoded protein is CASSLRTYEQYF.

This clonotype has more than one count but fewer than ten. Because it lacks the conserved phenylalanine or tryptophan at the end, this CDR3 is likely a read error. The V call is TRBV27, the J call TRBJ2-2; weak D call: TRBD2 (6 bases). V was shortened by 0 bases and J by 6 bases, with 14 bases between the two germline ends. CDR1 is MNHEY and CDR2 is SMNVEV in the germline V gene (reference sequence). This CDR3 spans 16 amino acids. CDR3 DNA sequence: TGTGCCAGCAGTTTATCGCCTAGCGCGGCAGCCGGGGAGCTGTTTTCT. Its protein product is CASSLSPSAAAGELFS.

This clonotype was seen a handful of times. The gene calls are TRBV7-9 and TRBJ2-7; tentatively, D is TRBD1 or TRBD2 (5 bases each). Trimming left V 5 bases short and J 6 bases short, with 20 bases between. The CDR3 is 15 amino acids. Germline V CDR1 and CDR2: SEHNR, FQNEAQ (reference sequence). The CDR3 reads CASSRPGPSRSEQYF. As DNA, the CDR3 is TGTGCCAGCAGCCGACCGGGACCGAGCCGTTCCGAGCAGTACTTC.

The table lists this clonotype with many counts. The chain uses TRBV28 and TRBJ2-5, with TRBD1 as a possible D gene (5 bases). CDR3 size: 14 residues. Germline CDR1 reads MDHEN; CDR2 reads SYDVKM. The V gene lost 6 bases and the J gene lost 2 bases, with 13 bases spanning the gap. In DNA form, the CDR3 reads TGTGCCAGCAGAGAACTCGACAGTCAAGAGACCCAGTACTTC. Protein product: CASRELDSQETQYF.

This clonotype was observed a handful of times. In DNA form, the CDR3 reads TGCAGTGCTCAAGGGACTAACAATGAGCAGTTCTTC. Protein sequence: CSAQGTNNEQFF. V and J are TRBV20-1 and TRBJ2-1; TRBD2 matches at 7 bases. J lost 5 bases, V lost 5 bases, and 3 bases had no gene match. CDR1 and CDR2 (germline): DFQATT, SNEGSKA (reference sequence). There are 12 residues in the CDR3.

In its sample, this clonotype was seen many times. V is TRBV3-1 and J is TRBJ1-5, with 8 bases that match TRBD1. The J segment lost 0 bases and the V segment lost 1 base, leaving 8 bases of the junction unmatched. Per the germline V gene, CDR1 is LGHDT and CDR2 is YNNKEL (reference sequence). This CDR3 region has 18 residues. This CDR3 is CASSQGALGTGSNQPQHF. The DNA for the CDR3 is TGTGCCAGCAGCCAAGGCGCTCTCGGGACAGGTAGCAATCAGCCCCAGCATTTT.

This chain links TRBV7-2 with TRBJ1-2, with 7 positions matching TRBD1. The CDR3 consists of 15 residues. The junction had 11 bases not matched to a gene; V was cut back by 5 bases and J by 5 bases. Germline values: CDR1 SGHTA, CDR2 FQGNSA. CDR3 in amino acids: CASSTTGTNLYGYTF. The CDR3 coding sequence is TGTGCCAGCAGCACGACAGGGACGAATTTATATGGCTACACCTTC.

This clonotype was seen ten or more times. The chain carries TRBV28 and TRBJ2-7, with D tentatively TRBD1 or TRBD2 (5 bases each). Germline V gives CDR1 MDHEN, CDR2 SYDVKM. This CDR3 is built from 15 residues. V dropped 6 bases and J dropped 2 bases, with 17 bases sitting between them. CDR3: CASSVPGRHTYEQYF. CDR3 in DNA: TGTGCCAGCAGCGTACCGGGACGTCATACCTACGAGCAGTACTTC.

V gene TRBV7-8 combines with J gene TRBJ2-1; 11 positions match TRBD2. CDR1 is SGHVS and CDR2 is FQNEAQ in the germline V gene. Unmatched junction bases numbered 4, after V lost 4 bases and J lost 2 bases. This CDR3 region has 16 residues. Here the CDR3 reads CASSWTSGQPYNEQFF. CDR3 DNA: TGTGCCAGCAGCTGGACTAGCGGGCAGCCCTACAATGAGCAGTTCTTC.

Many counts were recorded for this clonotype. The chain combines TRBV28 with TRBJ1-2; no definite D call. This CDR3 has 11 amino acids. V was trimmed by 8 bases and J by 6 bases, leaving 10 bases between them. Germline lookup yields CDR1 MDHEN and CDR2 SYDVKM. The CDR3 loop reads CASRAGDGYTF. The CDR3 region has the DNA TGTGCCAGCCGGGCCGGGGATGGCTACACCTTC.

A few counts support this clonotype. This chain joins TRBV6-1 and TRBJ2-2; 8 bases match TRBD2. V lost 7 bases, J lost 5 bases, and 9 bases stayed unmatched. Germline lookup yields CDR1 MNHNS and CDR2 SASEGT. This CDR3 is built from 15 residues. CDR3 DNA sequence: TGTGCCAGCACCGGGAGGGCCATAGTTACCGGGGAGCTGTTTTTT. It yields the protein CASTGRAIVTGELFF.

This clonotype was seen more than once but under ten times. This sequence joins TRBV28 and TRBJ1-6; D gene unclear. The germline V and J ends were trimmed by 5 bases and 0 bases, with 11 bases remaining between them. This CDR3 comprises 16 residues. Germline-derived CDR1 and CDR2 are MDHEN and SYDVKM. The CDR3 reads CASSEIVSSYNSPLHF. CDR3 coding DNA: TGTGCCAGCAGTGAGATCGTAAGCTCCTATAATTCACCCCTCCACTTT.

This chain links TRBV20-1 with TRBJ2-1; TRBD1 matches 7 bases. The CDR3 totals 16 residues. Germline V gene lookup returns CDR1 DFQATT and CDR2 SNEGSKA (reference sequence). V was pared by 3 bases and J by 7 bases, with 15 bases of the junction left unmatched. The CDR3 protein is CSASDETGVGLNEQFF. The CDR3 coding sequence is TGCAGTGCTAGCGATGAAACAGGGGTGGGGTTGAATGAGCAGTTCTTC.